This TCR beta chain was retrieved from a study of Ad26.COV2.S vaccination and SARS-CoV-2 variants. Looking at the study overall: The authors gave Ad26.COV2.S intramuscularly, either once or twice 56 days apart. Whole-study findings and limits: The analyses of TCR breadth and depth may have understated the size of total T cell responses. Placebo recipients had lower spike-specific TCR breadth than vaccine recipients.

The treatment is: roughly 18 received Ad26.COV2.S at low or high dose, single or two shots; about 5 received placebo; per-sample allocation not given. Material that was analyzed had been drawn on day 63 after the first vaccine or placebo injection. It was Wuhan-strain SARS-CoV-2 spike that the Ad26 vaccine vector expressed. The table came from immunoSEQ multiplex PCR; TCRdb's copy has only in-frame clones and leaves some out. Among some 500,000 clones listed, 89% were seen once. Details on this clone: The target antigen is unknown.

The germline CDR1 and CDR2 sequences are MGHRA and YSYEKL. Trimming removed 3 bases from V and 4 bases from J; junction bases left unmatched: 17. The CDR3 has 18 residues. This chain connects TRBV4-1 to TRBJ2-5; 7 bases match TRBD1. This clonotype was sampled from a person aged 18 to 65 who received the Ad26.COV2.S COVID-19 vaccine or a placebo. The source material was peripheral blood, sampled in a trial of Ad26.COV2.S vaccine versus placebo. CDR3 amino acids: CASSHPPITGAAGETQYF. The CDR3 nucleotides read TGCGCCAGCAGCCACCCGCCGATAACAGGGGCCGCCGGAGAGACCCAGTACTTC.